This T cell receptor beta chain was observed in a study of Ad26.COV2.S vaccination and SARS-CoV-2 variants. With V trimmed by 4 bases and J by 0 bases, 3 bases remained unmatched. The CDR3 length is 15 residues. Germline V CDR1 and CDR2: SGHNT, YYREEE (reference sequence). The treatment was: roughly 18 received Ad26.COV2.S at low or high dose, single or two shots; 5 received placebo; per-sample allocation not given. The samples were gathered on day 63 after the first injection of vaccine or placebo. An adult aged 18-55 years in Boston served as the donor. As its vector, the vaccine had Ad26, which expressed Wuhan-strain SARS-CoV-2 spike. Generated by immunoSEQ multiplex PCR, the TCRdb table keeps only in-frame clones and is missing some. The sample carries roughly 350,000 clones, around 90% recorded once.

The receptor's source is a person between 18 and 59 years old who received the Ad26.COV2.S COVID-19 vaccine or a placebo. The material sequenced was peripheral blood, taken in a trial of Ad26.COV2.S vaccine versus placebo. The chain carries TRBV5-4 and TRBJ1-4; 7 bases match TRBD1. CDR3: CASSPGTATNEKLFF. DNA for the CDR3: TGTGCCAGCAGCCCCGGGACAGCAACTAATGAAAAACTGTTTTTT.